A selection of T cell receptor beta chains follows, all from one sample in a study of T cell changes during pregnancy in multiple sclerosis. Here immunoSEQ multiplex PCR was the method, and the copy in TCRdb shows in-frame clones only, minus some. The table has under 25,000 clones, 86% seen once; the top ten hold about 13%. The sample in question was CD8+ T cells from peripheral blood mononuclear cells, obtained in the first trimester of pregnancy. Source of these receptors: a female donor in good health, enrolled as a control in a pregnancy study. Each CDR3 is given with its conserved first and last residue. A D gene is named only where the DNA matches it firmly. Only part of the rows carry a size: once, few, many, or a class if the clone is expanded.

d_gene	v_gene	j_gene	abundance	CDR3aa	CDR3nt
TRBD1	TRBV18	TRBJ1-6	-	CASSPVPGQGTYNSPLHF	TGTGCCAGCTCGCCAGTTCCGGGACAGGGGACCTATAATTCACCCCTCCACTTT
-	TRBV28	TRBJ1-1	-	CASSPRGGRPEAFF	TGTGCCAGCAGTCCCCGGGGGGGTAGGCCCGAAGCTTTCTTT
TRBD1	TRBV14	TRBJ1-2	-	CASSPRQGEVGSYYGYTF	TGTGCCAGCAGCCCAAGACAGGGTGAGGTGGGGAGTTACTATGGCTACACCTTC
TRBD2	TRBV28	TRBJ2-1	-	CASSLRSILADYNEQFF	TGTGCCAGCAGTTTAAGGTCGATCCTAGCGGATTACAATGAGCAGTTCTTC
TRBD1	TRBV28	TRBJ1-3	once	CASTDRAGNTIYF	TGTGCCAGCACAGACAGGGCTGGAAACACCATATATTTT
TRBD2	TRBV4-2	TRBJ2-5	many	CASSQVSGGAQETQYF	TGTGCCAGCAGCCAAGTCAGCGGGGGGGCCCAAGAGACCCAGTACTTC
TRBD2	TRBV11-1	TRBJ2-5	-	CASSLSGSEEETQYF	TGTGCCAGCAGCCTAAGCGGGAGTGAAGAGGAGACCCAGTACTTC
-	TRBV10-3	TRBJ2-7	-	CAISGTAYEQYF	TGTGCCATCAGTGGGACAGCCTACGAGCAGTACTTC
TRBD2	TRBV7-8	TRBJ2-2	-	CASSPTSGIIPGELFF	TGTGCCAGCAGCCCCACTAGCGGGATAATTCCCGGGGAGCTGTTTTTT
TRBD1	TRBV18	TRBJ2-7	-	CASSPDGQGPYEQYF	TGTGCCAGCTCACCAGACGGACAGGGCCCCTACGAGCAGTACTTC
-	TRBV29-1	TRBJ2-5	-	CSVEGGRVQETQYF	TGCAGCGTTGAAGGGGGGCGGGTCCAAGAGACCCAGTACTTC
TRBD1	TRBV7-9	TRBJ2-5	-	CASSSGGRGIETQYF	TGTGCCAGCAGCTCAGGGGGCAGGGGGATTGAGACCCAGTACTTC
TRBD1	TRBV30	TRBJ1-5	-	CAWSARQGRPGNQPQHF	TGTGCCTGGAGCGCCCGACAGGGTAGGCCGGGCAATCAGCCCCAGCATTTT
TRBD1	TRBV5-1	TRBJ1-6	once	CASSPGGSSYNSPLHF	TGCGCCAGCAGCCCAGGGGGGAGCTCCTATAATTCACCCCTCCACTTT
-	TRBV9	TRBJ2-7	few	CASSRTGTGTYEQYF	TGTGCCAGCAGCAGAACCGGGACTGGGACCTACGAGCAGTACTTC
-	TRBV28	TRBJ2-7	once	CASSFAGGSYEQYF	TGTGCCAGCAGTTTTGCAGGGGGGTCCTACGAGCAGTACTTC
TRBD2	TRBV7-9	TRBJ2-7	-	CASSFARSGVFSYEQYF	TGTGCCAGCAGCTTTGCCCGTAGCGGGGTCTTCTCCTACGAGCAGTACTTC